Shown below are 17 T cell receptor beta chains from a single sample sequenced in a study of blood T cell repertoires in COVID-19. Produced via immunoSEQ multiplex PCR; TCRdb's table is partial and in-frame only. The sample records about 270,000 clones, around 81% being singletons. Sequenced sample: peripheral blood. These receptors were obtained from a woman aged 55-70 years with active or convalescent COVID-19.

This chain uses TRBV30 with TRBJ2-1; 11 bases are shared with TRBD2. The ends lost 1 base at V and 6 bases at J; junction bases unmatched: 5. Per germline, CDR1 GTSNPN and CDR2 SVGIG (reference sequence). This CDR3 region has 15 residues. CDR3 DNA sequence: TGTGCCTGGAGTGGGACTAGCGGGCCATTCAATGAGCAGTTCTTC. Amino acids: CAWSGTSGPFNEQFF.

The genes are TRBV19 and TRBJ1-1; no clear D. CDR1 is LNHDA, CDR2 SQIVND, per germline (reference sequence). This CDR3 contains 15 residues. Trimming pared 1 base from V and 1 base from J, leaving 10 bases between. Here the CDR3 reads CASSIGRRRNTEAFF. The DNA of the CDR3 is TGTGCCAGTAGTATAGGGCGGCGTAGGAACACTGAAGCTTTCTTT.

V gene TRBV18 combines with J gene TRBJ1-4, with a weak D call TRBD1 (6 bases). The CDR3 sequence is 13 residues long. From germline, CDR1 is KGHSH and CDR2 LQKENI. The V gene lost 3 bases and the J gene lost 8 bases, with 10 bases spanning the gap. CDR3 region: CASSPQGYEKLFF. Here the CDR3 DNA reads TGTGCCAGCTCACCCCAGGGGTACGAAAAACTGTTTTTT.

This chain uses TRBV7-2 with TRBJ1-2, with TRBD1 matching over 7 bases. Looked up from germline, CDR1 is SGHTA and CDR2 is FQGNSA. The CDR3 is 13 amino acids. J lost 6 bases, V lost 10 bases, and 11 bases had no gene match. The CDR3 loop reads CATRPQGTHGYTF. Here the CDR3 DNA reads TGTGCCACTAGGCCACAGGGGACCCATGGCTACACCTTC.

This clone was detected once. The chain combines TRBV19 with TRBJ1-6; no firm D call. This CDR3 has 17 residues. Germline V gives CDR1 LNHDA, CDR2 SQIVND (reference sequence). V lost 5 bases to trimming and J lost 0 bases, with 14 bases between them. CDR3 sequence: CASSLRFTSSYNSPLHF. The CDR3, as DNA: TGTGCCAGTAGTTTAAGATTTACCAGCTCCTATAATTCACCCCTCCACTTT.

The table lists this clone with a few counts. The chain employs TRBV4-1 and TRBJ2-1, with D perhaps matching TRBD2 (6 bases). Trimming took 8 bases from V and 4 from J, leaving 9 bases between them. In germline, CDR1 is MGHRA, CDR2 YSYEKL. This CDR3 spans 12 amino acids. In nucleotides, the CDR3 is TGCGCCAGCGGGACTCTATACAATGAGCAGTTCTTC. Protein: CASGTLYNEQFF.

This sequence joins TRBV11-3 and TRBJ2-2; D is perhaps TRBD1 (6 bases). This CDR3 contains 14 residues. V gave up 5 bases and J gave up 1 base, with 8 bases separating them. The germline V gene has CDR1 SGHNT and CDR2 YENEEA. In nucleotides, the CDR3 is TGTGCCAGCAGCCAGGACAGGAACACCGGGGAGCTGTTTTTT. Translation gives CASSQDRNTGELFF.

The J gene is TRBJ2-3, the V gene TRBV21-1; the tabulated D call, TRBD2, remains unverified against the DNA. TRBV21-1 is labeled a pseudogene. This CDR3 region has 18 residues. The CDR3, as DNA: TGTGCCAGCAGAAAAAACGGGGGGCGGGGACAATGGACAGATACGCAGTATTTT. Translating gives CASRKNGGRGQWTDTQYF.

The chain uses TRBV5-1 and TRBJ2-5; D possibly corresponds to TRBD1 (6 bases). In germline, CDR1 is SGHRS, CDR2 YFSETQ. The CDR3 spans 13 residues. With 4 bases removed from V and 7 bases from J, the gap between germline ends came to 14 bases. For the CDR3, the DNA is TGCGCCAGCAGCGGGGACACCGGATCGACCCAGTACTTC. This gives the protein CASSGDTGSTQYF.

This clone turned up a few times. CDR3 DNA sequence: TGTGCCAGCAGCCAAAGGGGGAACGGCTATAATTCACCCCTCCACTTT. The encoded protein is CASSQRGNGYNSPLHF. This rearrangement joins TRBV7-9 to TRBJ1-6; perhaps TRBD1 as D (6 bases). This CDR3 spans 16 amino acids. Deletions cut 5 bases from V and 3 bases from J, with 14 bases between. Germline values: CDR1 SEHNR, CDR2 FQNEAQ (reference sequence).

This chain uses TRBV16 with TRBJ1-5; weak D call: TRBD1 (6 bases). The germline CDR1 and CDR2 sequences are KGHSY and FQNENV. With 0 bases removed from V and 7 bases from J, the gap between germline ends came to 16 bases. The CDR3 sequence is 16 residues long. CDR3 region: CASSQSGNRVGQPQHF. The CDR3 DNA reads TGTGCCAGCAGCCAATCAGGGAACAGGGTAGGACAGCCCCAGCATTTT.

This chain connects TRBV5-1 to TRBJ1-3; D not certain. The CDR3 extends over 13 amino acids. Looked up from germline, CDR1 is SGHRS and CDR2 is YFSETQ. The germline V and J ends were trimmed by 0 bases and 3 bases, with 4 bases remaining between them. CDR3 DNA: TGCGCCAGCAGCTTGGTTCTTGGAAACACCATATATTTT. Its translation: CASSLVLGNTIYF.

The chain has TRBV11-3 and TRBJ2-5; D is ambiguous. Germline-derived CDR1 and CDR2 are SGHNT and YENEEA. This CDR3 is built from 14 residues. V shed 1 base and J shed 3 bases, with 9 bases lying between them. Written as DNA, the CDR3 is TGTGCCAGCAGCTTAGCCCCCAGTGAAGAGACCCAGTACTTC. Its translation is CASSLAPSEETQYF.

This sequence joins TRBV14 and TRBJ2-3; 9 bases fit TRBD2. The germline V gene has CDR1 SGHDN and CDR2 FVKESK. With V trimmed by 4 bases and J by 6 bases, 2 bases remained unmatched. The CDR3 runs 13 residues. Here the CDR3 reads CASSLAGGDTQYF. The DNA for the CDR3 is TGTGCCAGCAGCCTGGCGGGGGGGGATACGCAGTATTTT. Complete variable domain (other parts from reference TRBV14 and TRBJ2-3): EAGVTQFPSHSVIEKGQTVTLRCDPISGHDNLYWYRRVMGKEIKFLLHFVKESKQDESGMPNNRFLAERTGGTYSTLKVQPAELEDSGVYFCASSLAGGDTQYFGPGTRLTVL.

The CDR3 bases are TGTGCCACCAGCAGATACAACAGGGCTGAGCAGTTCTTC. Residues: CATSRYNRAEQFF. The rearrangement joins TRBV15 to TRBJ2-1, with D possibly matching TRBD1 (6 bases). V was clipped by 2 bases and J by 9 bases, with 11 bases between them. CDR3 length: 13 residues. Germline-derived CDR1 and CDR2 are LNHNV and YYDKDF (reference sequence). Drawing the rest from reference TRBV15 and TRBJ2-1, the complete variable domain is DAMVIQNPRYQVTQFGKPVTLSCSQTLNHNVMYWYQQKSSQAPKLLFHYYDKDFNNEADTPDNFQSRRPNTSFCFLDIRSPGLGDTAMYLCATSRYNRAEQFFGPGTRLTVL.

V usage is TRBV5-4 and J usage is TRBJ1-1; 10 nucleotides agree with TRBD1. CDR1 is SGHNT, CDR2 YYREEE, per germline (reference sequence). This CDR3 region has 14 residues. J gave up 11 bases and V 4 bases, and 11 bases lay outside the gene matches. CDR3: CASSATGTGEWAFF. CDR3 bases: TGTGCCAGCAGCGCGACCGGGACAGGGGAGTGGGCTTTCTTT.

This clone appeared a few times. An end of the junction does not agree with germline; a read error may underlie this. The V and J genes are TRBV7-2 and TRBJ1-2, with 8 bases identical to TRBD1. Germline-derived CDR1 and CDR2 are SGHTA and FQGNSA. CDR3 length: 13 residues. The CDR3 DNA sequence: TGTGCCAGCAGCTTGCTCCCCCCGGACAGGGCGAACTTC. Translated, it gives CASSLLPPDRANF.